The next 29 T cell receptor beta chains were all read from a single sample in a study of T-cell memory formation after mild COVID-19. MiXCR was run by TCRdb on the 5' RACE reads, yielding one entry per CDR3 protein. The top ten clones hold approximately 12% of a sample with fewer than 700,000 distinct CDR3 sequences, roughly 18% of them seen once. Sample: PBMCs or a T cell subset sorted from them (not recorded which). The origin of the receptors is an adult woman who had mild COVID-19 (a few samples of this study predate the infection). Cell type and time point are not known.

In its sample, this clonotype was seen a few times. V usage is TRBV20-1 and J usage is TRBJ2-7, with D perhaps matching TRBD1 or TRBD2 (5 bases each). V lost 7 bases and J 5 bases, leaving 15 bases between the germline ends. This CDR3 is built from 12 residues. Germline CDR1 reads DFQATT; CDR2 reads SNEGSKA (reference sequence). CDR3 DNA: TGCAGTGGGGGTAGGGGAGAAAACGAGCAGTACTTC. It is translated as CSGGRGENEQYF.

The rearrangement links TRBV2 to TRBJ1-3; 10 positions agree with TRBD1. In germline, CDR1 is SNHLY, CDR2 FYNNEI. V was pared by 4 bases and J by 3 bases, with 6 bases of the junction left unmatched. The CDR3 runs 16 residues. The CDR3, as DNA: TGTGCCAGCAGTGCCGGGACAGGGGTAGATGGAAACACCATATATTTT. Translating gives CASSAGTGVDGNTIYF.

This clonotype was observed a few times. The V call is TRBV7-2, the J call TRBJ2-7, with D tentatively TRBD2 (5 bases). V lost 3 bases and J lost 3, with 12 bases in between. Germline V gene sequence: CDR1 SGHTA, CDR2 FQGNSA. The CDR3 length is 14 residues. Here the CDR3 reads CASSFQGGDYEQYF. The CDR3, as DNA: TGTGCCAGCAGCTTTCAAGGAGGAGACTACGAGCAGTACTTC.

This clonotype was counted only a few times. The chain employs TRBV25-1 and TRBJ2-5; the match to TRBD1 covers 8 bases. V gave up 1 base and J gave up 0 bases; unmatched junction bases: 4. Germline V lookup: CDR1 MGHDK, CDR2 SYGVNS. CDR3 size: 16 residues. CDR3 DNA: TGTGCCAGCAGTGAATCCTGGACAGGGTACCAAGAGACCCAGTACTTC. Translation: CASSESWTGYQETQYF.

The chain recombines TRBV4-2 with TRBJ1-3, with a weak D call TRBD1 (5 bases). Germline CDR1 is LGHNA and CDR2 is YNFKEQ. Trimming pared 1 base from V and 0 bases from J, leaving 16 bases between. CDR3 length equals 18 residues. In nucleotides, the CDR3 is TGTGCCAGCAGCCAAGGCCCACCGGACACCCTCTCTGGAAACACCATATATTTT. Amino acids: CASSQGPPDTLSGNTIYF.

The genes are TRBV29-1 and TRBJ1-1; possibly TRBD1 for D (5 bases). Germline V CDR1 and CDR2: SQVTM, ANQGSEA. This CDR3 contains 12 residues. This CDR3 reads CGGASMNTEAFF. In DNA, the CDR3 is TGCGGAGGGGCCTCCATGAACACTGAAGCTTTCTTT.

The J gene is TRBJ2-3, the V gene TRBV11-3, with D unclear. CDR1 and CDR2 (germline): SGHNT, YENEEA. The CDR3 loop spans 16 amino acids. The V end lost 0 bases, the J end lost 2 bases, and 12 bases lay between the germline ends. CDR3 coding DNA: TGTGCCAGCAGCTTAGATCCAAAGGGCGCCACAGATACGCAGTATTTT. It yields the protein CASSLDPKGATDTQYF.

This clonotype turned up a few times. J is TRBJ1-6 and V is TRBV7-8; TRBD1 is a possible D gene (5 bases). The CDR3 has 16 amino acids. Between the trimmed V and J ends, which lost 2 bases and 0 bases, there was a span of 8 bases. The germline V gene has CDR1 SGHVS and CDR2 FQNEAQ. CDR3 in amino acids: CASSLRDSSYNSPLHF. In DNA, the CDR3 is TGTGCCAGCAGCTTACGAGACAGCTCCTATAATTCACCCCTCCACTTT.

V gene TRBV7-8 combines with J gene TRBJ2-3; tentatively, D is TRBD2 (5 bases). Germline values: CDR1 SGHVS, CDR2 FQNEAQ. This CDR3 contains 16 residues. Trimming took off 5 bases at V and 4 bases at J, with 19 bases between the two ends. The CDR3 DNA reads TGTGCCAGCAGCCCCAGACGGGATCCGAAGGCAGATACGCAGTATTTT. Translated, it gives CASSPRRDPKADTQYF.

In this sample, this clonotype turned up a few times. V usage is TRBV5-6 and J usage is TRBJ2-7, with unresolved D. The CDR3 consists of 13 residues. CDR1 and CDR2 from the germline V gene are SGHDT and YYEEEE. V was trimmed by 0 bases and J by 2 bases, leaving 6 bases between them. The CDR3 DNA is TGTGCCAGCAGCTTGGCGCGTCCCTACGAGCAGTACTTC. It yields the protein CASSLARPYEQYF.

This clonotype was seen just once. The gene calls are TRBV5-4 and TRBJ2-7, with D possibly TRBD1 on 5 matching bases. This CDR3 has 15 amino acids. Deletions cut 4 bases from V and 3 bases from J, with 17 bases between. From germline, CDR1 is SGHNT and CDR2 YYREEE (reference sequence). The CDR3 nucleotides are TGTGCCAGCAGCCCAGGACAAGGCTTAGACTACGAGCAGTACTTC. Protein product: CASSPGQGLDYEQYF.

This clonotype has a handful of counts. The CDR3 sequence: CASSATVGGGETQYF. The CDR3 DNA follows: TGTGCCAGCAGCGCCACGGTGGGAGGGGGCGAGACCCAGTACTTC. The chain combines TRBV11-2 with TRBJ2-5, with D tentatively TRBD1 or TRBD2 (7 bases each). V gave up 5 bases and J gave up 5 bases, with 18 bases separating them. The CDR3 has 15 amino acids. The germline V gene has CDR1 SGHAT and CDR2 FQNNGV.

This clonotype was detected only a few times. The CDR3 here is CASGKTGKVDTQYF. CDR3 nucleotide sequence: TGTGCCAGCGGAAAGACAGGGAAGGTAGATACGCAGTATTTT. The J gene is TRBJ2-3, the V gene TRBV11-2, with 7 bases that match TRBD1. CDR1 SGHAT and CDR2 FQNNGV come from the germline V gene. With V trimmed by 8 bases and J by 5 bases, 10 bases remained unmatched. The CDR3 length is 14 residues. The complete variable domain, with remaining parts taken from reference TRBV11-2 and TRBJ2-3, reads EAGVAQSPRYKIIEKRQSVAFWCNPISGHATLYWYQQILGQGPKLLIQFQNNGVVDDSQLPKDRFSAERLKGVDSTLKIQPAKLEDSAVYLCASGKTGKVDTQYFGPGTRLTVL.

The chain carries TRBV24-1 and TRBJ2-7, with a possible D match to TRBD1 (5 bases). CDR1 and CDR2 (germline): KGHDR, SFDVKD. This CDR3 is 16 amino acids long. V lost 4 bases and J lost 5, with 20 bases in between. The CDR3 DNA is TGTGCCACCAGTGACCAGGACACCACCTCGTTTCACGAGCAGTACTTC. Encoded protein: CATSDQDTTSFHEQYF.

The chain has TRBV9 and TRBJ2-2; the match to TRBD2 covers 11 bases. J was trimmed by 0 bases and V by 2 bases; bases with no gene match: 3. This CDR3 has 17 residues. Per germline, CDR1 SGDLS and CDR2 YYNGEE. CDR3 in DNA: TGTGCCAGCAGCGTTAGCGGGGGGGCCGCGAACACCGGGGAGCTGTTTTTT. It translates to CASSVSGGAANTGELFF.

In its sample, this clonotype was seen a few times. This rearrangement joins TRBV7-6 to TRBJ2-3, with D hard to call. The germline gives CDR1 SGHVS, CDR2 FNYEAQ. This CDR3 spans 16 amino acids. V shed 1 base and J shed 2 bases, with 13 bases lying between them. This CDR3 reads CASSLETIGNTDTQYF. DNA for the CDR3: TGTGCCAGCAGCTTAGAAACGATAGGCAACACAGATACGCAGTATTTT.

The sample holds many counts of this clonotype. The V gene is TRBV7-2, the J gene TRBJ2-3, with D maybe TRBD2 (5 bases). The CDR3 runs to 15 residues. The V end lost 2 bases, the J end lost 4 bases, and 13 bases lay between the germline ends. Germline V CDR1 and CDR2: SGHTA, FQGNSA. CDR3 in amino acids: CASSLPPDSADTQYF. The CDR3 bases are TGTGCCAGCAGCTTACCCCCGGACTCGGCAGATACGCAGTATTTT.

This clonotype was observed a few times. The chain employs TRBV6-2 or TRBV6-3 and TRBJ2-1; TRBD2 matches 11 bases. This CDR3 is built from 17 residues. Unmatched junction bases numbered 10, after V lost 4 bases and J lost 5 bases. Germline CDR1 and CDR2: MNHEY and SVGEGT. Written as DNA, the CDR3 is TGTGCCAGCAGTTTCAGGGGGTTAGCGGGAGGGAACAATGAGCAGTTCTTC. Translated, it gives CASSFRGLAGGNNEQFF.

This clonotype was counted between two and nine times. The chain couples TRBV12-3 or TRBV12-4 to TRBJ1-5; no clear D. CDR3 length: 12 amino acids. V lost 6 bases to trimming and J lost 2 bases, with 5 bases between them. The CDR3 spells CASREGNQPQHF. CDR3 nucleotides: TGTGCCAGCAGGGAAGGCAATCAGCCCCAGCATTTT.

This rearrangement joins TRBV9 to TRBJ1-6; TRBD1 aligns across 7 bases. CDR1 and CDR2 from the germline V gene are SGDLS and YYNGEE. V lost 3 bases and J lost 6; bases outside the gene matches: 6. There are 15 residues in the CDR3. The CDR3 is CASSEGRQGNSPLHF. CDR3 coding DNA: TGTGCCAGCAGCGAGGGGCGACAGGGTAATTCACCCCTCCACTTT.

The chain recombines TRBV20-1 with TRBJ1-2; no clear D. The germline CDR1 and CDR2 sequences are DFQATT and SNEGSKA (reference sequence). CDR3 length equals 11 residues. The CDR3 sequence: CRDRELNGYTF. In DNA form, the CDR3 reads TGCAGGGACCGGGAGCTTAATGGCTACACCTTC.

A few counts support this clonotype. V is TRBV7-6 and J is TRBJ2-7; the D call may be TRBD1 or TRBD2 (5 bases each). The ends were cut back, 1 base at V and 5 bases at J, with 15 bases in the middle. There are 15 residues in the CDR3. Germline assignment: CDR1 SGHVS and CDR2 FNYEAQ. This chain's CDR3 is CASSLVIGARDEQYF. In DNA form, the CDR3 reads TGTGCCAGCAGCTTAGTAATCGGGGCCCGGGACGAGCAGTACTTC. Full variable domain (rest looked up from reference TRBV7-6 and TRBJ2-7): GAGVSQSPRYKVTKRGQDVALRCDPISGHVSLYWYRQALGQGPEFLTYFNYEAQQDKSGLPNDRFSAERPEGSISTLTIQRTEQRDSAMYRCASSLVIGARDEQYFGPGTRLTVT.

This clonotype was recorded at least ten times. The J gene is TRBJ2-2, the V gene TRBV20-1; D unclear. The CDR3 is 15 residues long. V was pared by 0 bases and J by 4 bases, with 12 bases between. Germline CDR1 and CDR2: DFQATT and SNEGSKA (reference sequence). CDR3 in DNA: TGCAGTGCTAGAGATTCGAAGACTGGCACCGGGGAGCTGTTTTTT. This sequence encodes CSARDSKTGTGELFF.

V usage is TRBV5-1 and J usage is TRBJ1-2; the D gene is possibly TRBD1 (6 bases). CDR3 length: 14 amino acids. Trimming shortened V by 4 bases and J by 4 bases, and 14 bases separated the two germline ends. The germline CDR1 and CDR2 sequences are SGHRS and YFSETQ. CDR3 coding DNA: TGCGCCAGCAGCCTCACGCAGGGGCCCTATGGCTACACCTTC. This sequence encodes CASSLTQGPYGYTF.

The table lists this clonotype with a few counts. The V gene is TRBV7-9, the J gene TRBJ1-4, with unresolved D. Germline values: CDR1 SEHNR, CDR2 FQNEAQ (reference sequence). This CDR3 is 15 amino acids long. V was cut by 1 base and J by 4 bases, with 10 bases left in between. Here the CDR3 reads CASSLGRNFNEKLFF. The CDR3 coding sequence is TGTGCCAGCAGCTTAGGGCGGAATTTTAATGAAAAACTGTTTTTT.

The rearrangement joins TRBV18 to TRBJ2-5; D is perhaps TRBD1 (5 bases). Trimming took 1 base from V and 7 from J, leaving 16 bases between them. Germline values: CDR1 KGHSH, CDR2 LQKENI. The CDR3 runs to 15 residues. The CDR3 protein is CASSPQAAARGTQYF. The DNA for the CDR3 is TGTGCCAGCTCACCACAGGCCGCGGCAAGGGGGACCCAGTACTTC.

In this sample, this clonotype turned up a few times. The genes are TRBV7-9 and TRBJ1-1; D gene ambiguous. With 3 bases removed from V and 3 bases from J, the gap between germline ends came to 8 bases. Germline CDR1 reads SEHNR; CDR2 reads FQNEAQ (reference sequence). CDR3 length: 13 amino acids. CDR3 coding DNA: TGTGCCAGCAGCTTCCGGTGGGACACTGAAGCTTTCTTT. It encodes CASSFRWDTEAFF.

The chain uses TRBV24-1 and TRBJ2-1; a weak D match, TRBD2 (6 bases). The germline V and J ends were trimmed by 0 bases and 8 bases, with 19 bases remaining between them. Looked up from germline, CDR1 is KGHDR and CDR2 is SFDVKD. The CDR3 runs 17 residues. The DNA for the CDR3 is TGTGCCACCAGTGATTTGCACCGGGACGGGAGAGGGTATGAGCAGTTCTTC. Translated, it gives CATSDLHRDGRGYEQFF.

The chain is built from TRBV27 and TRBJ2-1, with a tentative D call TRBD2 (6 bases). Germline loops: CDR1 MNHEY, CDR2 SMNVEV (reference sequence). The CDR3 loop spans 15 amino acids. With 6 bases removed from V and 0 bases from J, the gap between germline ends came to 12 bases. CDR3 DNA sequence: TGTGCCAGCAGGCTCTTGGGGGGCTCCTACAATGAGCAGTTCTTC. Translation: CASRLLGGSYNEQFF.